These T cell receptor beta chains were read from a single sample in a study of shared clonotypes between healthy human individuals. Generated by immunoSEQ multiplex PCR, the TCRdb table keeps only in-frame clones and is missing some. The sample includes about 1.1 million clones, around 77% of them seen just once. The specimen sequenced was memory CD4+ T cells from PBMCs. These receptors were collected from a man aged 18 to 29 in good health. Some clones in this sample may be carry-over from other donors' samples. The CDR3 runs from the conserved cysteine through the conserved F or W. A D gene is named only where the DNA matches it firmly. Clone size appears in some rows only: once, few, many, or a class for an expanded clone.

v_call	clone_size	j_call	d_call	cdr3_aa	cdr3_nt
TRBV7-3	few	TRBJ2-1	TRBD2	CASSFGLAGNNEQFF	TGTGCCAGCAGCTTCGGACTAGCGGGGAACAATGAGCAGTTCTTC
TRBV6-6	-	TRBJ1-1	TRBD1	CASSQQTGGNTEAFF	TGTGCCAGCAGTCAACAGACAGGGGGGAACACTGAAGCTTTCTTT
TRBV7-6	-	TRBJ2-1	-	CASSLAPNEQFF	TGTGCCAGCAGCTTAGCGCCCAATGAGCAGTTCTTC
TRBV7-9	-	TRBJ1-2	-	CASSLAIGLGTYGYTF	TGTGCCAGCAGCTTAGCGATCGGGCTGGGCACCTATGGCTACACCTTC
TRBV11-2	-	TRBJ2-4	-	CASSRYGVGVTIQYF	TGTGCCAGCAGCCGATATGGGGTCGGGGTTACTATTCAGTACTTC
TRBV28	-	TRBJ2-6	-	CASRLAPGPGANVLTF	TGTGCCAGCAGGCTAGCCCCCGGGCCTGGGGCCAACGTCCTGACTTTC
TRBV11-2	-	TRBJ2-3	TRBD1	CASSLEGTGGRDTQYF	TGTGCCAGCAGCTTGGAGGGGACAGGGGGCAGGGATACGCAGTATTTT
TRBV19	-	TRBJ1-5	-	CASSTKTDQPQHF	TGTGCCAGTAGTACAAAGACGGATCAGCCCCAGCATTTT
TRBV30	-	TRBJ2-7	-	CAWSDGSSYKQYF	TGTGCCTGGAGTGACGGTAGCTCCTACAAGCAGTACTTC
TRBV6-5	-	TRBJ2-1	TRBD2	CASSLGLAGVNEQFF	TGTGCCAGCAGTTTGGGACTAGCGGGGGTGAATGAGCAGTTCTTC
TRBV18	once	TRBJ2-2	-	CASSPPSRAGELFF	TGTGCCAGCTCACCACCTAGTAGGGCTGGGGAGCTGTTTTTT
TRBV7-2	-	TRBJ2-7	-	CASSLRGTLYEQYF	TGTGCCAGCAGCTTAAGAGGGACTCTCTACGAGCAGTACTTC
TRBV29-1	-	TRBJ2-1	-	CSVAEGNEQFF	TGCAGCGTTGCCGAGGGGAATGAGCAGTTCTTC
TRBV7-9	-	TRBJ2-5	TRBD2	CASSPLGEGVGQETQYF	TGTGCCAGCAGCCCCCTCGGGGAGGGAGTAGGGCAAGAGACCCAGTACTTC
TRBV27	-	TRBJ2-5	TRBD1	CASRPDRVGTQYF	TGTGCCAGCAGGCCCGACAGGGTGGGTACCCAGTACTTC
TRBV28	-	TRBJ2-7	TRBD1	CASSLGGTGSNEQYF	TGTGCCAGCAGTTTGGGTGGGACAGGGTCTAACGAGCAGTACTTC
TRBV28	-	TRBJ1-2	TRBD1	CASSAPPGQGGYTF	TGTGCCAGCAGTGCGCCGCCTGGACAGGGGGGCTACACCTTC
TRBV5-4	-	TRBJ1-1	TRBD1	CASSRDRGPEAFF	TGTGCCAGCAGCCGGGACAGGGGGCCTGAAGCTTTCTTT
TRBV7-2	once	TRBJ1-2	-	CASSPGRAGYGYTF	TGTGCCAGCAGCCCAGGCAGGGCCGGCTATGGCTACACCTTC
TRBV19	-	TRBJ1-1	-	CASNGYSANTEAFF	TGTGCCAGTAATGGATATTCGGCGAACACTGAAGCTTTCTTT
TRBV27	-	TRBJ2-6	-	CASKTVGGSPNSGANVLTF	TGTGCCAGCAAAACCGTAGGGGGGAGCCCAAACTCTGGGGCCAACGTCCTGACTTTC
TRBV11-3	-	TRBJ2-2	-	CASSLASSGDTGELFF	TGTGCCAGCAGCTTAGCTTCCTCGGGCGACACCGGGGAGCTGTTTTTT
TRBV11-2	-	TRBJ2-4	-	CASSRTENIQYF	TGTGCCAGCAGTAGGACAGAGAACATTCAGTACTTC
TRBV28	-	TRBJ2-1	-	CASSSLEGQAPNEQFF	TGTGCCAGCAGTTCCCTCGAAGGGCAGGCCCCCAATGAGCAGTTCTTC
TRBV27	few	TRBJ2-1	-	CASSSSTGYSYNEQFF	TGTGCCAGCAGTTCCAGTACAGGGTATTCCTACAATGAGCAGTTCTTC
TRBV9	few	TRBJ1-2	-	CASSPEASTNYGYTF	TGTGCCAGCAGCCCCGAAGCCAGCACTAACTATGGCTACACCTTC
TRBV18	-	TRBJ1-5	-	CASSPDEAQPQHF	TGTGCCAGCTCACCAGATGAAGCTCAGCCCCAGCATTTT
TRBV27	-	TRBJ2-5	TRBD2	CASSSFNRGEETQYF	TGTGCCAGCAGTTCCTTTAACCGGGGGGAAGAGACCCAGTACTTC
TRBV9	-	TRBJ2-7	-	CASSVGGTLRSEQYF	TGTGCCAGCAGCGTGGGGGGTACCTTAAGAAGCGAGCAGTACTTC
TRBV5-1	-	TRBJ2-5	TRBD2	CASSLVGTSGSGETQYF	TGCGCCAGCAGCTTGGTAGGGACTAGCGGGAGCGGAGAGACCCAGTACTTC
TRBV4-1	once	TRBJ2-5	TRBD1	CASSYVGTGGETQYF	TGCGCCAGCAGCTACGTCGGGACAGGGGGGGAGACCCAGTACTTC
TRBV7-8	-	TRBJ2-3	-	CASSPRGPSTDTQYF	TGTGCCAGCAGCCCAAGAGGGCCCAGCACAGATACGCAGTATTTT
TRBV28	-	TRBJ1-4	-	CASSLGTEKLFF	TGTGCCAGCAGTTTAGGGACCGAAAAACTGTTTTTT
TRBV19	-	TRBJ2-7	-	CASSIGRSPYEQYF	TGTGCCAGTAGTATTGGCAGATCTCCCTACGAGCAGTACTTC
TRBV5-5	few	TRBJ1-3	TRBD1	CASSLASWGQGAGNTIYF	TGTGCCAGCAGCTTGGCCTCCTGGGGGCAGGGGGCCGGAAACACCATATATTTT
TRBV27	-	TRBJ2-6	-	CASSFGPSGANVLTF	TGTGCCAGCAGTTTCGGGCCCTCTGGGGCCAACGTCCTGACTTTC
TRBV5-1	once	TRBJ2-3	TRBD2	CASSLDILAGAPDTQYF	TGCGCCAGCAGCTTGGACATCCTAGCGGGAGCTCCAGATACGCAGTATTTT
TRBV19	-	TRBJ2-7	-	CASSIKSSYEQYF	TGTGCCAGTAGTATCAAGTCCTCCTACGAGCAGTACTTC
TRBV9	few	TRBJ2-3	-	CASSVSGRGTDTQYF	TGTGCCAGCAGCGTTAGCGGCAGAGGGACAGATACGCAGTATTTT
TRBV18	-	TRBJ2-1	TRBD2	CASSPFQRGPSDYNEQFF	TGTGCCAGCTCACCGTTTCAGCGGGGACCCTCGGATTACAATGAGCAGTTCTTC
TRBV2	-	TRBJ1-1	-	CASHRQGNTEAFF	TGTGCCAGCCACCGGCAGGGGAACACTGAAGCTTTCTTT
TRBV2	many	TRBJ1-2	-	CASRMTVQGGYTF	TGTGCCAGCAGGATGACAGTTCAGGGTGGCTACACCTTC
TRBV10-2	many	TRBJ1-1	-	CASGTPKGDAFF	TGCGCCAGTGGGACCCCAAAGGGGGACGCTTTCTTT
TRBV5-1	-	TRBJ1-2	-	CASSLGRDYGYTF	TGCGCCAGCAGCTTGGGCAGGGACTATGGCTACACCTTC
TRBV7-9	-	TRBJ2-1	-	CASSSSSHNEQFF	TGTGCCAGCAGCTCCAGCAGTCACAATGAGCAGTTCTTC
TRBV27	-	TRBJ2-3	TRBD2	CASKFLAGGRVTQYF	TGTGCCAGCAAATTCTTAGCGGGAGGGAGGGTTACGCAGTATTTT